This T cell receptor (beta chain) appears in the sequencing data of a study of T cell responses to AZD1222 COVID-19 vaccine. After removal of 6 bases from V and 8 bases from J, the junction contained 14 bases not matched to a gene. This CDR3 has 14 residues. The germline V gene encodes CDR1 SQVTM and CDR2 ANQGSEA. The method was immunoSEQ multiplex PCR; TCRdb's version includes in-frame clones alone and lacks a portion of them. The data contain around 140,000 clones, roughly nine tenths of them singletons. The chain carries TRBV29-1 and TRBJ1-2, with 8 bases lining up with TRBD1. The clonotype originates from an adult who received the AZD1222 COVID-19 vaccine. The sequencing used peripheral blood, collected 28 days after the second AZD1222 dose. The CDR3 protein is CSVGVGQDPRGYTF. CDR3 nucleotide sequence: TGCAGCGTGGGGGTGGGACAGGACCCACGCGGCTACACCTTC.